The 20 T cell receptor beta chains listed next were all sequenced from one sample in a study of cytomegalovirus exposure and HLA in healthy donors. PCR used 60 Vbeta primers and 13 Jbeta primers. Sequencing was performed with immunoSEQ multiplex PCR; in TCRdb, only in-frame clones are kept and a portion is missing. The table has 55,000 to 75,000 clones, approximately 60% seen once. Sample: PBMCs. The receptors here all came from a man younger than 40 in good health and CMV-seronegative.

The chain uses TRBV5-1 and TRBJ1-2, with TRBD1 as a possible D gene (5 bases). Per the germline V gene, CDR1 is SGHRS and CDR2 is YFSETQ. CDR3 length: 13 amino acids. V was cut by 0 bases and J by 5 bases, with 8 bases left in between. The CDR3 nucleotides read TGCGCCAGCAGCTTGGACGACAGATATGGCTACACCTTC. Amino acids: CASSLDDRYGYTF.

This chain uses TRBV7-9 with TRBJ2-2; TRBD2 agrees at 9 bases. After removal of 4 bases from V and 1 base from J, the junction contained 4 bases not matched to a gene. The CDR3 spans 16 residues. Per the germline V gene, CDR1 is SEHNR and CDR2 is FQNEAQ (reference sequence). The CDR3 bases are TGTGCCAGCAGCTCTTTAGCGGGGGTGAACACCGGGGAGCTGTTTTTT. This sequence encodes CASSSLAGVNTGELFF.

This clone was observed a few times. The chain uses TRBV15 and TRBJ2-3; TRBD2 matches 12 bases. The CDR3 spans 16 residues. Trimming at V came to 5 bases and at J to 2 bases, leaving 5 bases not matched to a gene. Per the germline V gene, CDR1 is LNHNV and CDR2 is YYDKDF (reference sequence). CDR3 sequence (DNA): TGTGCCACCAGCGAAGGACTAGCGGGGAACACAGATACGCAGTATTTT. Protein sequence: CATSEGLAGNTDTQYF.

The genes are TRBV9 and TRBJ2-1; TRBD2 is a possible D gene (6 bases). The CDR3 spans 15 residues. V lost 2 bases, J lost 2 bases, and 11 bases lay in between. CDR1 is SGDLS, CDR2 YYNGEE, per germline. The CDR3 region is CASSVGLATYNEQFF. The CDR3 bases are TGTGCCAGCAGCGTTGGGCTAGCGACCTACAATGAGCAGTTCTTC.

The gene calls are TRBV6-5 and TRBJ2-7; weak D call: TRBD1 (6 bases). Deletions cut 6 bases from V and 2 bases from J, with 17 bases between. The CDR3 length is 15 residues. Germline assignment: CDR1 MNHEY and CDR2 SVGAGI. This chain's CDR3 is CASRPYGRGTYEQYF. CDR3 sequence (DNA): TGTGCCAGCAGACCTTACGGCAGGGGAACCTACGAGCAGTACTTC.

The CDR3 coding sequence is TGTGCCAGCGGCAGGGAAGATACTGGGGCCAACGTCCTGACTTTC. Encoded protein: CASGREDTGANVLTF. The chain joins TRBV2 to TRBJ2-6, with a tentative D call TRBD1 (5 bases). V lost 8 bases and J 2 bases, leaving 13 bases between the germline ends. The CDR3 sequence is 15 residues long. Germline CDR1 reads SNHLY; CDR2 reads FYNNEI.

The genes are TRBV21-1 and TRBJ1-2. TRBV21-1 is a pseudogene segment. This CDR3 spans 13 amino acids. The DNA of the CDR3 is TGTGCCAGCAGCCGACCCGTGAGGTATGGCTACACCTTC. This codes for CASSRPVRYGYTF.

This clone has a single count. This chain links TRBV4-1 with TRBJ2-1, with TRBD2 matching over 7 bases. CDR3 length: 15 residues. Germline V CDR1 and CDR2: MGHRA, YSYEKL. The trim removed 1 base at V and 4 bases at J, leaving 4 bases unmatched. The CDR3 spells CASSQVWGGYNEQFF. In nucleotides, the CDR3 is TGCGCCAGCAGCCAAGTGTGGGGGGGGTACAATGAGCAGTTCTTC.

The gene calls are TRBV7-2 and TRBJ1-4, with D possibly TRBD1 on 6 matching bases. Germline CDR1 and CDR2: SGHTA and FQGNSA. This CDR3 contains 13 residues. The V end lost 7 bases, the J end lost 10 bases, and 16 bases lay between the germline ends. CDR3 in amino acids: CASTPSGQLKLFF. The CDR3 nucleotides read TGTGCCAGCACCCCTTCCGGACAGTTAAAACTGTTTTTT. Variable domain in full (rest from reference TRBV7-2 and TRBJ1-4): GAGVSQSPSNKVTEKGKDVELRCDPISGHTALYWYRQSLGQGLEFLIYFQGNSAPDKSGLPSDRFSAERTGGSVSTLTIQRTQQEDSAVYLCASTPSGQLKLFFGSGTQLSVL.

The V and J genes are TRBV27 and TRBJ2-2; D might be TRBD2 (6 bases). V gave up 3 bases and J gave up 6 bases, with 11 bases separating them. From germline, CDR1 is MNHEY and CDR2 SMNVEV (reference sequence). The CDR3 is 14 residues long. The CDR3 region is CASSFGGVPGELFF. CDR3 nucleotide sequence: TGTGCCAGCAGTTTCGGCGGGGTCCCCGGGGAGCTGTTTTTT.

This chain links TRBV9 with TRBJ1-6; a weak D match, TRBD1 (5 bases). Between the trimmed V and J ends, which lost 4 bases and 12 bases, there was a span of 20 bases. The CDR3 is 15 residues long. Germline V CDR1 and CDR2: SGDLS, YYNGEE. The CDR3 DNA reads TGTGCCAGCAGCCCCCAGAGAGACAGAACCAGACCCCTCCACTTT. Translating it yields CASSPQRDRTRPLHF.

CDR3 DNA: TGTGCCAGCAGTTACGCGGGACAGGGAATTTACGAGCAGTACTTC. Translating gives CASSYAGQGIYEQYF. V gene TRBV6-5 combines with J gene TRBJ2-7; 9 bases are shared with TRBD1. The germline V gene encodes CDR1 MNHEY and CDR2 SVGAGI. With 2 bases clipped from V and 4 bases from J, the junction kept 6 bases outside the gene matches. The length of the CDR3 is 15 residues.

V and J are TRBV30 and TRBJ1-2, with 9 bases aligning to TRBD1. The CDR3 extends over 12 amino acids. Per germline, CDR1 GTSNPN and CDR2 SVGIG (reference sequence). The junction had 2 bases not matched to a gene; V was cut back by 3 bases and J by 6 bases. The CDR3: CAWSRTGDGYTF. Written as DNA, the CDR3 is TGTGCCTGGAGCCGGACAGGGGATGGCTACACCTTC.

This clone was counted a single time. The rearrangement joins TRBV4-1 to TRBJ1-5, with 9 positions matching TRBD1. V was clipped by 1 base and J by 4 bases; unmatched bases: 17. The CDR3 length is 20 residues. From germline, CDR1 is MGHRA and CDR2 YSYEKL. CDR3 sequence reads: CASSQAPRGQGRTGNQPQHF. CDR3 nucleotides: TGCGCCAGCAGCCAAGCTCCGAGGGGACAGGGCCGAACGGGGAATCAGCCCCAGCATTTT.

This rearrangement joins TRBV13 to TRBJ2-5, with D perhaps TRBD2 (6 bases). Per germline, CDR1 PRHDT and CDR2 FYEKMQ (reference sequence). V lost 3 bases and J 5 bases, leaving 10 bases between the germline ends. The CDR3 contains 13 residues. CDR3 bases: TGTGCCAGCAGCTTGGAGGGACGGGAGACCCAGTACTTC. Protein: CASSLEGRETQYF.

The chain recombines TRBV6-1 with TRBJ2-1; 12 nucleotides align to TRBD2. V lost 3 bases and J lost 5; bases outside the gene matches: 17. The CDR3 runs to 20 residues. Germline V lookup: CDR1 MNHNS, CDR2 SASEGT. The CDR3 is CASSDTLLAGGPAENNEQFF. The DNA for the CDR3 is TGTGCCAGCAGTGATACACTACTAGCGGGGGGCCCTGCTGAGAACAATGAGCAGTTCTTC.

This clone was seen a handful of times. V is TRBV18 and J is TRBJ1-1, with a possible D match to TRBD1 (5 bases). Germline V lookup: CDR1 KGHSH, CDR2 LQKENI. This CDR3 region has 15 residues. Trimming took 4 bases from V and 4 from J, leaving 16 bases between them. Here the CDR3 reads CASSLSGRRGTEAFF. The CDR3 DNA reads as TGTGCCAGCTCACTGTCCGGGAGGAGGGGCACTGAAGCTTTCTTT. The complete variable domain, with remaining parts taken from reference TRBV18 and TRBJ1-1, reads NAGVMQNPRHLVRRRGQEARLRCSPMKGHSHVYWYRQLPEEGLKFMVYLQKENIIDESGMPKERFSAEFPKEGPSILRIQQVVRGDSAAYFCASSLSGRRGTEAFFGQGTRLTVV.

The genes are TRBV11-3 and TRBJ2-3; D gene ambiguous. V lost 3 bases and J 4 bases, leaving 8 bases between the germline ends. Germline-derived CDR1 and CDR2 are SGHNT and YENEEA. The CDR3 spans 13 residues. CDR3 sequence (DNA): TGTGCCAGCAGCTTGATGGCAGCAGATACGCAGTATTTT. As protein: CASSLMAADTQYF.

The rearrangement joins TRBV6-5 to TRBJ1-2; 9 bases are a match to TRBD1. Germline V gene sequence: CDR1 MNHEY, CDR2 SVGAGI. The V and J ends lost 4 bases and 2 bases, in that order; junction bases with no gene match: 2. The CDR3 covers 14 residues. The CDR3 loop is CASSSGQGNYGYTF. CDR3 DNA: TGTGCCAGCAGTTCCGGACAGGGGAACTATGGCTACACCTTC.

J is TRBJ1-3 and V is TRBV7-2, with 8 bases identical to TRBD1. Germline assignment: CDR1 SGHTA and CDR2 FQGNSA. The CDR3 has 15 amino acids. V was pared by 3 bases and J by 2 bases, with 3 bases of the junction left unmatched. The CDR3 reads CASSFMDRAGNTIYF. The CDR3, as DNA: TGTGCCAGCAGCTTCATGGACAGGGCTGGAAACACCATATATTTT.